This entry describes one T cell receptor beta chain. Its antigen is unknown. No base quality values were provided; no much bigger clone lies one nucleotide off. The library came from the immunoSEQ multiplex PCR assay. As for the authors' bioinformatics: A clone was classified as neoantigen-specific if the clone expanded significantly in response to the relevant peptide and did not expand significantly in response to any other peptide tested. TCRdb took over this immuneACCESS table, retaining in-frame rearrangements with V and J assigned. Such tables are incomplete; in checked studies, under half of the missing clones stem from an unresolved V gene, and the remainder is unexplained. The V and J calls and clone size are taken from that table; D and trimming were inferred from the DNA. The sample table holds some 16,000 clones, of which 70% to 85% were seen once. Approximately 10% of the sample rests with the top ten.

The germline V gene yields SGHRS for CDR1 and YFSETQ for CDR2. Its CDR3 holds 15 amino acids, cysteine through phenylalanine. Only CDR3 DNA is held: 45 bases, read in frame from base 1. Between the V and J ends, shortened by 0 bases and 4 bases respectively, the junction contains 12 bases. The data originate from a study of PD-1 blockade in mismatch repair-deficient tumors (dated by TCRdb to about 2017). About the study as a whole: Between late 2013 and September 2016, the trial enrolled some 91 consecutive patients with 12 mismatch repair-deficient cancer types, every one of whom had been previously treated and was progressing. Tumor-associated T cell clones in the peripheral blood of patients responding to PD-1 blockade were tracked using deep sequencing of TCR CDR3 regions. The full study reports these points: Clonal expansion was elicited by three of seven peptides, and under 150 unique blood TCRs were yielded, about seven of which were also found in tumor; all positive peptides were derived from frameshift mutations. Rapid expansion after pembrolizumab followed by contraction, generally before radiologic responses, was shown by tumor-resident clones, which were often undetectable in blood before treatment.

The time point label on this specimen signifies: approximately nine-day in vitro stimulation with candidate neoantigen peptide 5. For each enrolled patient, mismatch repair deficiency was established using either polymerase chain reaction or immunohistochemistry. TCR sequencing was performed for a few patients who responded to pembrolizumab therapy. More than 5 ELISpot-reactive candidate neoantigen peptides were each used in a roughly ten-day in vitro stimulation before TCR sequencing. As the baseline for calculating clone fold-changes, a control culture with no peptide was run in an identical way. Pembrolizumab PD-1 blockade was prospectively tested in advanced mismatch repair-deficient cancers, regardless of tissue of origin, in the phase II trial.

The chain uses TRBV5-1 and TRBJ2-3, with no confidently assigned D gene. Sequencing used cells cultured in vitro, obtained from a patient treated with pembrolizumab. The receptor was derived from an adult with mismatch repair-deficient cancer. The base sequence is TGCGCCAGCAGCTTGGCAGATAGTCCACCAGATACGCAGTATTTT. It encodes CASSLADSPPDTQYF.